The 27 T cell receptor beta chains below come from one sample, sequenced in a study of cytomegalovirus exposure and HLA in healthy donors. The PCR employed 60 Vbeta primers together with 13 Jbeta primers. TCRdb's table, derived via immunoSEQ multiplex PCR, lists solely in-frame clones and lacks some. The sample lists 130,000 or so clones; around 77% were seen once. Source material: PBMCs. These receptors all stem from a man aged 45-60 years in good health and CMV-seronegative.

In the case of this clone: One end of the junction does not line up with germline, which may come from a read error. This CDR3 is also generated by other DNA sequences in the sample. V usage is TRBV7-7 and J usage is TRBJ2-7; D call uncertain. This CDR3 region has 13 residues. CDR1 SSHAT and CDR2 FNYEAQ come from the germline V gene (reference sequence). The CDR3 reads CASSLAPTYEQYF. The DNA of the CDR3 is TGTGCTAGCAGCTTAGCCCCCACCTATGAGCAGTACTTC.

This chain joins TRBV28 and TRBJ1-4; TRBD1 matches 9 bases. CDR3 size: 15 residues. Trimming at V came to 4 bases and at J to 8 bases, leaving 8 bases not matched to a gene. Looked up from germline, CDR1 is MDHEN and CDR2 is SYDVKM. This chain's CDR3 is CASSSDRGSKEKLFF. CDR3 nucleotide sequence: TGTGCCAGCAGTTCGGACAGGGGATCGAAGGAAAAACTGTTTTTT.

This sequence joins TRBV7-9 and TRBJ2-5; 7 bases are a match to TRBD1. The germline gives CDR1 SEHNR, CDR2 FQNEAQ (reference sequence). CDR3 length equals 14 residues. Germline trimming cut 5 bases from V and 3 bases from J; bases unmatched to any gene: 6. The CDR3 DNA is TGTGCCAGCAGCCCCTCAGACAGGGAAGAGACCCAGTACTTC. The encoded protein is CASSPSDREETQYF.

In this sample, this clone turned up once. V gene TRBV5-1 combines with J gene TRBJ1-4; 8 bases are a match to TRBD1. Germline trimming cut 1 base from V and 3 bases from J; bases unmatched to any gene: 8. In germline, CDR1 is SGHRS, CDR2 YFSETQ. The CDR3 totals 17 residues. The CDR3 bases are TGCGCCAGCAGCTTGACACCTCGGACAGGGCCTAATGAAAAACTGTTTTTT. Amino acids: CASSLTPRTGPNEKLFF. The full variable domain, completed using reference TRBV5-1 and TRBJ1-4, is KAGVTQTPRYLIKTRGQQVTLSCSPISGHRSVSWYQQTPGQGLQFLFEYFSETQRNKGNFPGRFSGRQFSNSRSEMNVSTLELGDSALYLCASSLTPRTGPNEKLFFGSGTQLSVL.

This clone was seen a few times. The rearrangement uses TRBV29-1 and TRBJ2-3; D possibly corresponds to TRBD1 (6 bases). Deletions cut 7 bases from V and 0 bases from J, with 14 bases between. This CDR3 spans 14 amino acids. CDR1 is SQVTM and CDR2 is ANQGSEA in the germline V gene. CDR3 nucleotides: TGCAGCGCACGGACAGTGTCTAGCACAGATACGCAGTATTTT. As protein: CSARTVSSTDTQYF.

The CDR3 reads CASSQTLATYEQYF. CDR3 bases: TGTGCCAGTAGTCAAACCCTAGCGACCTACGAGCAGTACTTC. The V and J genes are TRBV19 and TRBJ2-7; D might be TRBD2 (6 bases). V was trimmed by 5 bases and J by 2 bases, leaving 13 bases between them. Germline assignment: CDR1 LNHDA and CDR2 SQIVND (reference sequence). The CDR3 consists of 14 residues.

V usage is TRBV2 and J usage is TRBJ2-5; 10 bases agree with TRBD1. Germline V gives CDR1 SNHLY, CDR2 FYNNEI. There are 15 residues in the CDR3. V lost 5 bases and J lost 0; bases outside the gene matches: 3. The CDR3 bases are TGTGCCAGCAGTAAGGACAGGGGGGACCAAGAGACCCAGTACTTC. Protein sequence: CASSKDRGDQETQYF.

V usage is TRBV6-5 and J usage is TRBJ1-2; D unresolved. The germline gives CDR1 MNHEY, CDR2 SVGAGI. Trimming shortened V by 0 bases and J by 10 bases, and 9 bases separated the two germline ends. This CDR3 has 12 residues. CDR3 protein: CASSYSTRFYTF. CDR3 DNA: TGTGCCAGCAGTTACTCGACTCGGTTCTACACCTTC.

V is TRBV28 and J is TRBJ1-1; D is perhaps TRBD1 (5 bases). The CDR3 loop spans 12 amino acids. Trimming removed 11 bases at V and 6 bases at J, with 16 bases between. The germline V gene has CDR1 MDHEN and CDR2 SYDVKM. In nucleotides, the CDR3 is TGTGCCTGTAAAGGCGGAGGGGCTGAAGCTTTCTTT. As protein: CACKGGGAEAFF.

The V and J genes are TRBV30 and TRBJ2-5; 9 positions agree with TRBD1. Germline V gene data show CDR1 as GTSNPN and CDR2 as SVGIG (reference sequence). The V and J ends lost 3 bases and 4 bases, in that order; junction bases with no gene match: 6. The CDR3 consists of 14 residues. As DNA, the CDR3 is TGTGCCTGGAGGACAGGGGGAGCGGGAGAGACCCAGTACTTC. It yields the protein CAWRTGGAGETQYF.

The chain has TRBV28 and TRBJ2-7, with D possibly TRBD1 on 5 matching bases. With 6 bases removed from V and 4 bases from J, the gap between germline ends came to 10 bases. This CDR3 is 12 amino acids long. The germline V gene encodes CDR1 MDHEN and CDR2 SYDVKM. The CDR3 loop reads CASSQGFYEQYF. DNA of the CDR3: TGTGCCAGCAGCCAGGGCTTTTACGAGCAGTACTTC.

The rearrangement links TRBV29-1 to TRBJ2-7; 9 bases fit TRBD1. V trimming: 6 bases; J trimming: 2 bases; junction bases outside the gene matches: 5. The length of the CDR3 is 13 residues. From germline, CDR1 is SQVTM and CDR2 ANQGSEA. This chain's CDR3 is CSVRQGGTYEQYF. CDR3 nucleotides: TGCAGCGTACGACAGGGGGGTACCTACGAGCAGTACTTC.

This chain uses TRBV6-5 with TRBJ2-7, with D possibly matching TRBD2 (6 bases). The V end was cut by 2 bases, the J end by 6 bases, with 17 bases between. The CDR3 loop spans 15 amino acids. Germline V lookup: CDR1 MNHEY, CDR2 SVGAGI. CDR3 in amino acids: CASSYRPGGISEQYF. As DNA, the CDR3 is TGTGCCAGCAGTTACCGCCCGGGCGGGATCAGCGAGCAGTACTTC.

The rearrangement uses TRBV28 and TRBJ2-1, with TRBD1 matching over 7 bases. V lost 7 bases to trimming and J lost 7 bases; unmatched junction nucleotides: 7. The CDR3 runs to 13 residues. CDR1 and CDR2 (germline): MDHEN, SYDVKM. In nucleotides, the CDR3 is TGTGCCAGCAACCTAGGGGGCTGGAATGAGCAGTTCTTC. It translates to CASNLGGWNEQFF.

This rearrangement joins TRBV6-5 to TRBJ2-3; 7 bases fit TRBD2. This CDR3 contains 16 residues. V dropped 4 bases and J dropped 6; count of bases not matched to a gene: 13. The germline V gene encodes CDR1 MNHEY and CDR2 SVGAGI. DNA of the CDR3: TGTGCCAGCAGTTCCGCCCGGCGCGGGAGACCGGATACGCAGTATTTT. Its protein product is CASSSARRGRPDTQYF.

V usage is TRBV11-2 and J usage is TRBJ2-5; D is possibly TRBD1 (6 bases). Germline values: CDR1 SGHAT, CDR2 FQNNGV. V was cut by 4 bases and J by 1 base, with 16 bases left in between. This CDR3 comprises 16 residues. In DNA, the CDR3 is TGTGCCAGCAGCTCACACAGGGAGAGGGGCCAAGAGACCCAGTACTTC. It codes for CASSSHRERGQETQYF.

This chain connects TRBV6-6 to TRBJ1-5, with 8 positions matching TRBD1. This CDR3 contains 14 residues. J was trimmed by 3 bases and V by 6 bases; bases with no gene match: 4. CDR1 is MNHNY and CDR2 is SVGAGI in the germline V gene (reference sequence). The CDR3 here is CASRRQGTNQPQHF. The CDR3 DNA reads TGTGCCAGCAGGCGACAGGGGACCAATCAGCCCCAGCATTTT.

V gene TRBV27 combines with J gene TRBJ2-2; D is uncertain. Trimming took off 7 bases at V and 4 bases at J, with 16 bases between the two ends. The CDR3 extends over 15 amino acids. Germline V gene sequence: CDR1 MNHEY, CDR2 SMNVEV (reference sequence). As DNA, the CDR3 is TGTGCCAGCACTCCGCGGTCTCTTGGCACCGGGGAGCTGTTTTTT. This sequence encodes CASTPRSLGTGELFF.

This chain links TRBV5-4 with TRBJ2-3; D is uncertain. Germline assignment: CDR1 SGHNT and CDR2 YYREEE (reference sequence). The V gene lost 4 bases and the J gene lost 0 bases, with 12 bases spanning the gap. The CDR3 spans 15 residues. The CDR3 loop reads CASSEGEFSTDTQYF. The CDR3 nucleotides read TGTGCCAGCAGCGAAGGAGAATTTAGCACAGATACGCAGTATTTT.

In DNA, the CDR3 is TGTGCCAGCAGGCCCGCCGCGGGGGGGGCGAGGACTAATGAAAAACTGTTTTTT. It is translated as CASRPAAGGARTNEKLFF. The gene calls are TRBV28 and TRBJ1-4; tentative D call: TRBD1 (6 bases). CDR1 and CDR2 (germline): MDHEN, SYDVKM. CDR3 length equals 18 residues. Trimming removed 6 bases from V and 2 bases from J, with 22 bases in between.

V is TRBV27 and J is TRBJ1-1; D may be TRBD1 (5 bases). Germline V gives CDR1 MNHEY, CDR2 SMNVEV (reference sequence). Trimming shortened V by 5 bases and J by 0 bases, and 7 bases separated the two germline ends. This CDR3 has 13 residues. CDR3 in amino acids: CASSDSLNTEAFF. The CDR3 region has the DNA TGTGCCAGCAGTGACAGCTTGAACACTGAAGCTTTCTTT.

The CDR3 DNA reads TGTGCCAGCAGTGTTGACTGGAGCTCCTACAATGAGCAGTTCTTC. This sequence encodes CASSVDWSSYNEQFF. The chain combines TRBV9 with TRBJ2-1; D not certain. The germline CDR1 and CDR2 sequences are SGDLS and YYNGEE. The germline V and J ends were trimmed by 5 bases and 0 bases, with 12 bases remaining between them. This CDR3 spans 15 amino acids.

The rearrangement links TRBV10-3 to TRBJ2-5; no reliable D call. There are 12 residues in the CDR3. Germline values: CDR1 ENHRY, CDR2 SYGVKD. V gave up 0 bases and J gave up 5 bases, with 4 bases separating them. CDR3 DNA sequence: TGTGCCATCAGTGAGTCGGAGGAGACCCAGTACTTC. Translation gives CAISESEETQYF.

CDR3 coding DNA: TGTGCCAGCAGCAAAGGGACAGATAGTAGCACAGATACGCAGTATTTT. This codes for CASSKGTDSSTDTQYF. The genes are TRBV5-8 and TRBJ2-3; 7 nucleotides line up with TRBD1. The CDR3 length is 16 residues. Germline CDR1 SGHTS, CDR2 YDEGEE. Germline trimming cut 4 bases from V and 0 bases from J; bases unmatched to any gene: 8.

The CDR3 here is CASNREGSKNTEAFF. The CDR3 nucleotides read TGTGCCAGCAATCGTGAGGGTTCCAAGAACACTGAAGCTTTCTTT. This rearrangement joins TRBV2 to TRBJ1-1; no firm D call. The V end was cut by 7 bases, the J end by 1 base, with 16 bases between. This CDR3 region has 15 residues. Germline CDR1 reads SNHLY; CDR2 reads FYNNEI.

The chain joins TRBV6-5 to TRBJ1-4; TRBD1 aligns across 9 bases. Germline values: CDR1 MNHEY, CDR2 SVGAGI. The CDR3 runs 15 residues. V shed 3 bases, J shed 8 bases, and the junction held 7 bases outside the gene matches. Here the CDR3 DNA reads TGTGCCAGCAGTTATGGCGGGACAGGGCGCGAAAAACTGTTTTTT. This encodes CASSYGGTGREKLFF.

The genes are TRBV10-1 and TRBJ1-1; TRBD1 might be the D (6 bases). The V end lost 6 bases, the J end lost 11 bases, and 22 bases lay between the germline ends. Germline V gene sequence: CDR1 WNHNN, CDR2 SYGVQD (reference sequence). The CDR3 is 14 residues long. CDR3 protein: CASRWGQDTLIAFF. The CDR3 coding sequence is TGCGCCAGCAGATGGGGACAAGATACACTGATTGCTTTCTTT.